This TCR beta chain was observed in a study of metastatic and nonmetastatic thyroid tumors (dated by TCRdb to about 2020). The study in broad terms: The researchers compared repertoires between peripheral blood samples and tumor or nodule tissue samples from patients with malignant or benign thyroid disease.

In its sample, this clone comes out as medium-sized (0.01 to 0.1%). It lacks a known antigen. No per-base quality is available; no much larger clone lies one base away. Before undergoing thyroid surgery, none of the patients had been given any kind of treatment. Patient clinical samples collected from about 2012 to 2019 were retrospectively analysed using T-cell receptor beta sequencing. The library came from PCR. The instrument given in TCRdb is Illumina HiSeq 4000. The TCR beta-chain CDR3 region of each patient was profiled by high-throughput sequencing. Under the source paper's analysis protocol: Drawing on CDR3 differences between clinicopathological groups, the researchers built a classifier meant to tell apart patients with distant-metastatic papillary thyroid cancer. Repertoire diversity was assessed with the Shannon index, and tumor-blood repertoire similarity with the Morisita-Horn index. TCRdb handled the public reads itself, with Q25 trimming in fastp and clone calling in MiXCR, and kept productive beta chains. The authors' filters were not applied to this entry. This sample has roughly 22,000 clones in its table, and around 40% of those were observed once. The biggest ten clones account for about 20% of the sample.

Overall study outcomes, separate from this receptor: TCR beta diversity was reported as significantly higher in malignant tumors than in benign nodules, in both blood and tumor samples.

From a lookup of the germline V gene, CDR1 and CDR2 are SGHNT and YENEEA. V is shortened by 5 bases, J by 0 bases, and the region joining them spans 17 bases. From the cysteine up to the phenylalanine, the CDR3 has a length of 16 residues. Just the 48-base CDR3 DNA is kept, in frame starting at base 1. Sequencing was done on a sample of blood. The sequence was collected from a male donor with papillary thyroid cancer or a benign thyroid nodule (not recorded which). Some clones in this sample may be carry-over from other donors' samples. This sequence uses TRBV11-3 and TRBJ2-7; TRBD1 might be the D gene, on 5 matching bases. The base sequence is TGTGCCAGCAGCGGCAGGGATTATGTTTGCTCCTACGAGCAGTACTTC. Translated, it gives CASSGRDYVCSYEQYF.